Listed here are 32 T cell receptor beta chains from one sample, sequenced in a study of cytomegalovirus exposure and HLA in healthy donors. Primers included in the PCR were 60 Vbeta and 13 Jbeta primers. Profiled with immunoSEQ multiplex PCR; TCRdb holds only in-frame clones, not every one. The sample gives approximately 130,000 clones, about 9.2% of which show up once; roughly 6.4% is in the top ten. The specimen sequenced was PBMCs. The receptors come from a woman aged 40-49 years in good health and CMV-seropositive.

The rearrangement links TRBV19 to TRBJ1-6, with 9 bases lining up with TRBD1. Trimming at V came to 1 base and at J to 10 bases, leaving 11 bases not matched to a gene. CDR3 length: 17 residues. Germline V gene data show CDR1 as LNHDA and CDR2 as SQIVND (reference sequence). The CDR3 sequence is CASSIVVMDRGNSPLHF. The CDR3 DNA follows: TGTGCCAGTAGTATAGTCGTCATGGACAGGGGCAACTCACCCCTCCACTTT. The full variable domain, in which reference TRBV19 and TRBJ1-6 provide the parts outside the CDR3, is DGGITQSPKYLFRKEGQNVTLSCEQNLNHDAMYWYRQDPGQGLRLIYYSQIVNDFQKGDIAEGYSVSREKKESFPLTVTSAQKNPTAFYLCASSIVVMDRGNSPLHFGNGTRLTVT.

The table lists this clone with a few counts. The V and J genes are TRBV7-7 and TRBJ2-2, with 11 bases matching TRBD2. The length of the CDR3 is 17 residues. Per the germline V gene, CDR1 is SSHAT and CDR2 is FNYEAQ (reference sequence). Trimming cost V 5 bases and J 0 bases; bases outside gene matches: 5. The CDR3 DNA reads TGTGCCAGCAGCCCCCTAGCGGGGGGTACGAACACCGGGGAGCTGTTTTTT. This gives the protein CASSPLAGGTNTGELFF.

The sample holds a few counts of this clone. The chain uses TRBV13 and TRBJ1-1; TRBD1 is a possible D gene (5 bases). Germline V gene sequence: CDR1 PRHDT, CDR2 FYEKMQ (reference sequence). V gave up 5 bases and J gave up 5 bases, with 15 bases separating them. This CDR3 has 14 amino acids. CDR3 region: CASSPQGIVTEAFF. The CDR3 nucleotides read TGTGCCAGCAGCCCGCAGGGTATTGTAACTGAAGCTTTCTTT.

The V gene is TRBV9, the J gene TRBJ1-2, with D unresolved. CDR3 length: 12 residues. Between the trimmed V and J ends, which lost 3 bases and 5 bases, there was a span of 8 bases. The germline V gene has CDR1 SGDLS and CDR2 YYNGEE. The CDR3: CASSDLSYGYTF. The CDR3 DNA sequence: TGTGCCAGCAGCGACCTATCATATGGCTACACCTTC.

The chain has TRBV11-2 and TRBJ1-5; TRBD1 aligns across 7 bases. The CDR3 has 15 amino acids. J was trimmed by 4 bases and V by 5 bases; bases with no gene match: 8. CDR1 and CDR2 (germline): SGHAT, FQNNGV. The CDR3 reads CASSLGVDRNQPQHF. Here the CDR3 DNA reads TGTGCCAGCAGCCTCGGGGTGGACAGGAATCAGCCCCAGCATTTT.

The V gene is TRBV11-3, the J gene TRBJ2-7; 10 bases agree with TRBD1. The CDR3 is 15 residues long. Germline V gene lookup returns CDR1 SGHNT and CDR2 YENEEA. The CDR3 DNA reads TGTGCCAGCAGCTTAGATCAGGGACAGGGGACCCCTGGTAGTGTC. It yields the protein CASSLDQGQGTPGSV.

This clone has just a few counts. The chain employs TRBV5-4 and TRBJ1-4; D remains unclear. The CDR3 is made up of 13 amino acids. Between the trimmed V and J ends, which lost 4 bases and 0 bases, there was a span of 4 bases. Germline CDR1 SGHNT, CDR2 YYREEE (reference sequence). As DNA, the CDR3 is TGTGCCAGCAGCATCGCAACTAATGAAAAACTGTTTTTT. It specifies CASSIATNEKLFF.

The chain has TRBV19 and TRBJ1-2; TRBD1 is a possible D gene (6 bases). From germline, CDR1 is LNHDA and CDR2 SQIVND (reference sequence). V dropped 5 bases and J dropped 3 bases, with 10 bases sitting between them. The CDR3 extends over 13 amino acids. The CDR3 region has the DNA TGTGCCAGTAGTGATACAGGGTACTATGGCTACACCTTC. This codes for CASSDTGYYGYTF.

The CDR3: CAISESRDRVPYEQYF. The CDR3 region has the DNA TGTGCCATCAGTGAGTCTCGGGACAGGGTGCCCTACGAGCAGTACTTC. V usage is TRBV10-3 and J usage is TRBJ2-7; TRBD1 aligns across 9 bases. The length of the CDR3 is 16 residues. Trimming at V came to 0 bases and at J to 2 bases, leaving 5 bases not matched to a gene. Germline CDR1 and CDR2: ENHRY and SYGVKD.

V gene TRBV15 combines with J gene TRBJ1-1, with 7 bases lining up with TRBD1. The germline V gene has CDR1 LNHNV and CDR2 YYDKDF (reference sequence). This CDR3 region has 13 residues. Trimming at V came to 3 bases and at J to 5 bases, leaving 3 bases not matched to a gene. The CDR3 DNA follows: TGTGCCACCAGCAGTCCGACAGGGACTGAAGCTTTCTTT. Protein: CATSSPTGTEAFF.

This clone has a handful of counts. This chain joins TRBV25-1 and TRBJ2-5; a possible D gene is TRBD2 (5 bases). Deletions cut 2 bases from V and 6 bases from J, with 19 bases between. This CDR3 is 16 amino acids long. Germline V CDR1 and CDR2: MGHDK, SYGVNS. The CDR3 region has the DNA TGTGCCAGCAGTGAAAAAGGTTGGAGAGGGAAGAAGACCCAGTACTTC. Encoded protein: CASSEKGWRGKKTQYF.

This clone was counted a few times. At one end, the junction sequence differs from germline, possibly due to a read error. The CDR3 coding sequence is TGTGCCACCAGCAGGGGACAGATCGACTTC. This gives the protein CATSRGQIDF. J is TRBJ1-2 and V is TRBV15; 7 bases line up with TRBD1. This CDR3 region has 10 residues. CDR1 is LNHNV, CDR2 YYDKDF, per germline (reference sequence).

In this sample, this clone turned up a few times. CDR3: CASSDERAQQPQHF. CDR3 in DNA: TGTGCCAGCAGTGATGAGCGGGCACAGCAGCCCCAGCATTTT. The chain couples TRBV2 to TRBJ1-5; D is unclear. From germline, CDR1 is SNHLY and CDR2 FYNNEI. The CDR3 is 14 amino acids. V lost 3 bases to trimming and J lost 7 bases, with 13 bases between them. Based on the CDR3 plus reference TRBV2 and TRBJ1-5, the full variable domain is EPEVTQTPSHQVTQMGQEVILRCVPISNHLYFYWYRQILGQKVEFLVSFYNNEISEKSEIFDDQFSVERPDGSNFTLKIRSTKLEDSAMYFCASSDERAQQPQHFGDGTRLSIL.

The CDR3 reads CASSRGLAGETDTQYF. The DNA for the CDR3 is TGTGCCAGCAGCCGGGGACTAGCGGGGGAAACAGATACGCAGTATTTT. The chain employs TRBV5-8 and TRBJ2-3; TRBD2 matches 14 bases. This CDR3 region has 16 residues. V lost 4 bases, J lost 3 bases, and 4 bases stayed unmatched. The germline V gene has CDR1 SGHTS and CDR2 YDEGEE.

The genes are TRBV10-3 and TRBJ1-1; TRBD1 matches at 8 bases. CDR1 and CDR2 from the germline V gene are ENHRY and SYGVKD. This CDR3 has 13 residues. The junction had 2 bases not matched to a gene; V was cut back by 4 bases and J by 4 bases. CDR3: CAISVTGATEAFF. CDR3 coding DNA: TGTGCCATCAGTGTGACAGGGGCCACTGAAGCTTTCTTT.

V is TRBV7-8 and J is TRBJ2-7; TRBD1 agrees at 7 bases. The CDR3 is 14 residues long. From germline, CDR1 is SGHVS and CDR2 FQNEAQ. V shed 5 bases and J 2 bases; nucleotides not matched to a gene: 6. CDR3 protein: CASSARDRPYEQYF. The CDR3 coding sequence is TGTGCCAGCAGCGCCCGGGACAGACCCTACGAGCAGTACTTC.

This clone was seen only a few times. V usage is TRBV5-1 and J usage is TRBJ1-1; D unclear. The CDR3 extends over 15 amino acids. Trimming cost V 0 bases and J 7 bases, with 16 bases left between them. From germline, CDR1 is SGHRS and CDR2 YFSETQ. The CDR3 is CASSLDLSQLYEAFF. The CDR3 coding sequence is TGCGCCAGCAGCTTGGATCTCTCACAGCTCTATGAAGCTTTCTTT.

This clone was seen more than once but under ten times. The chain carries TRBV7-9 and TRBJ1-1; 8 nucleotides agree with TRBD1. The CDR3 has 12 residues. Looked up from germline, CDR1 is SEHNR and CDR2 is FQNEAQ (reference sequence). Trimming took 5 bases from V and 6 from J; bases not matched to a gene: 2. CDR3 nucleotides: TGTGCCAGCAGCCCAGGGGGCCCTGAAGCTTTCTTT. It translates to CASSPGGPEAFF.

This clone was seen more than once but under ten times. This chain connects TRBV2 to TRBJ2-5, with a possible D match to TRBD1 (6 bases). The closer fit of TRBJ2-7 to the DNA end suggests the J call may be wrong. Per germline, CDR1 SNHLY and CDR2 FYNNEI. This CDR3 is built from 13 residues. CDR3 nucleotides: TGTGCCAGCAGTCTCAGGGGTTTAGGCGAGCAGTACTTC. This encodes CASSLRGLGEQYF.

The chain has TRBV19 and TRBJ2-3; D may be TRBD2 (7 bases). The V and J ends lost 7 bases and 5 bases respectively, with 13 bases between them. The CDR3 length is 13 residues. Germline values: CDR1 LNHDA, CDR2 SQIVND (reference sequence). The DNA of the CDR3 is TGTGCCAGTAATGGGGGGGCGGGAGATACGCAGTATTTT. Translation: CASNGGAGDTQYF.

This clone was seen more than once but under ten times. An end of the junction does not agree with germline; a read error may underlie this. The J gene is TRBJ2-1, the V gene TRBV10-1, with 9 positions matching TRBD2. This CDR3 spans 15 amino acids. Germline V lookup: CDR1 WNHNN, CDR2 SYGVQD (reference sequence). For the CDR3, the DNA is TGCGCCAGCAGTGATGCGGGGGGGCCGAACAATGAGCGGTTCTTC. It specifies CASSDAGGPNNERFF.

This clone was seen only a few times. The chain couples TRBV5-1 to TRBJ2-1, with 13 bases identical to TRBD2. The CDR3 has 18 residues. Germline assignment: CDR1 SGHRS and CDR2 YFSETQ. With 4 bases clipped from V and 0 bases from J, the junction kept 7 bases outside the gene matches. CDR3 region: CASSPGLAGISSYNEQFF. CDR3 DNA sequence: TGCGCCAGCAGCCCGGGACTAGCGGGGATTAGCTCCTACAATGAGCAGTTCTTC.

This clone turned up a few times. V is TRBV5-4 and J is TRBJ2-1, with 8 bases lining up with TRBD2. Germline CDR1 is SGHNT and CDR2 is YYREEE (reference sequence). This CDR3 is 12 amino acids long. With V trimmed by 3 bases and J by 12 bases, 5 bases remained unmatched. The CDR3 region has the DNA TGTGCCAGCAGCTACCCTAGCGGGCGGCAGTTCTTC. This sequence encodes CASSYPSGRQFF.

The J gene is TRBJ1-1, the V gene TRBV5-4; D unresolved. Trimming pared 3 bases from V and 1 base from J, leaving 10 bases between. Per the germline V gene, CDR1 is SGHNT and CDR2 is YYREEE (reference sequence). The CDR3 contains 14 residues. The CDR3 reads CASSSDSTNTEAFF. The CDR3 bases are TGTGCCAGCAGCTCGGACTCAACGAACACTGAAGCTTTCTTT.

The chain combines TRBV11-3 with TRBJ2-1, with D possibly TRBD1 on 5 matching bases. Germline V gene sequence: CDR1 SGHNT, CDR2 YENEEA. Deletions cut 4 bases from V and 0 bases from J, with 10 bases between. There are 15 residues in the CDR3. CDR3: CASSSLRGSYNEQFF. In DNA form, the CDR3 reads TGTGCCAGCAGCTCCCTTAGGGGCTCCTACAATGAGCAGTTCTTC.

This clone was seen a few times. The chain is built from TRBV7-2 and TRBJ2-1; 9 bases map to TRBD1. Germline V gene sequence: CDR1 SGHTA, CDR2 FQGNSA. The CDR3 has 16 amino acids. With V trimmed by 2 bases and J by 7 bases, 9 bases remained unmatched. The DNA of the CDR3 is TGTGCCAGCAGCTTACTGACCGGGACAGGGAGGAATGAGCAGTTCTTC. It specifies CASSLLTGTGRNEQFF.

This clone has more than one count but fewer than ten. The rearrangement links TRBV7-9 to TRBJ1-3; D is unclear. The CDR3 has 17 residues. Germline CDR1 is SEHNR and CDR2 is FQNEAQ (reference sequence). V lost 5 bases, J lost 4 bases, and 21 bases lay in between. CDR3 in DNA: TGTGCCAGCAGCAGACCGGACGGCGGGATCCTCGGAAACACCATATATTTT. Its protein product is CASSRPDGGILGNTIYF.

Written as DNA, the CDR3 is TGCGCCAGCAGGGGGGGTGAAACCGGGGAGCTGTTTTTT. This sequence encodes CASRGGETGELFF. V and J are TRBV5-1 and TRBJ2-2, with a tentative D call TRBD2 (6 bases). The germline CDR1 and CDR2 sequences are SGHRS and YFSETQ. Trimming left V 5 bases short and J 5 bases short, with 10 bases between. This CDR3 is 13 amino acids long.

The V call is TRBV5-1, the J call TRBJ2-3; 9 bases fit TRBD1. The junction had 8 bases not matched to a gene; V was cut back by 4 bases and J by 5 bases. The CDR3 is 15 amino acids. The germline CDR1 and CDR2 sequences are SGHRS and YFSETQ. Here the CDR3 reads CASSIGTGNGDTQYF. The CDR3 coding sequence is TGCGCCAGCAGCATAGGGACAGGGAACGGAGATACGCAGTATTTT.

V is TRBV9 and J is TRBJ1-2; TRBD1 aligns across 7 bases. CDR1 is SGDLS, CDR2 YYNGEE, per germline. This CDR3 contains 13 residues. V shed 5 bases, J shed 4 bases, and the junction held 5 bases outside the gene matches. For the CDR3, the DNA is TGTGCCAGCAGTGGTACAGGGGTCTATGGCTACACCTTC. This codes for CASSGTGVYGYTF.

The J gene is TRBJ2-1, the V gene TRBV14, with 9 bases lining up with TRBD2. Germline assignment: CDR1 SGHDN and CDR2 FVKESK. This CDR3 has 17 residues. V shed 1 base, J shed 6 bases, and the junction held 10 bases outside the gene matches. In nucleotides, the CDR3 is TGTGCCAGCAGCCAAGGAACGCGGGGGGGAAGTCGCAATGAGCAGTTCTTC. Protein sequence: CASSQGTRGGSRNEQFF.

This clone was picked up many times. This sequence joins TRBV4-2 and TRBJ2-2; unclear D gene. V was trimmed by 5 bases and J by 4 bases, leaving 14 bases between them. CDR1 is LGHNA, CDR2 YNFKEQ, per germline. CDR3 size: 15 residues. The CDR3: CASSTVSWSTGELFF. The CDR3 region has the DNA TGTGCCAGCAGCACCGTGAGCTGGAGCACCGGGGAGCTGTTTTTT.